What follows are 14 T cell receptor beta chains derived from one specimen sequenced in a study of CD8+ T cells in alopecia areata. TCR sequencing used cDNA made by reverse transcription of extracted RNA. Produced via immunoSEQ multiplex PCR; TCRdb's table is partial and in-frame only. The table records about 120,000 clones, about three fifths of them present only once. Treatment: oral pan-JAK inhibitor, 5-10 mg twice daily. The starting material was CD8+ T cells sorted from blood, obtained at week 24, from a patient treated with tofacitinib. All receptors come from a human donor with alopecia areata.

This clone was detected only once. The chain is built from TRBV19 and TRBJ2-2; TRBD2 agrees at 10 bases. The germline V gene has CDR1 LNHDA and CDR2 SQIVND (reference sequence). The junction had 9 bases not matched to a gene; V was cut back by 5 bases and J by 3 bases. The CDR3 loop spans 17 amino acids. CDR3 DNA sequence: TGTGCCAGTAGTGCCCTAGCGGGGGTGTTTGACACCGGGGAGCTGTTTTTT. Translation gives CASSALAGVFDTGELFF.

The V call is TRBV27, the J call TRBJ2-5; TRBD2 might be the D (6 bases). The germline V gene has CDR1 MNHEY and CDR2 SMNVEV (reference sequence). Trimming took off 3 bases at V and 2 bases at J, with 7 bases between the two ends. This CDR3 is built from 13 residues. The DNA for the CDR3 is TGTGCCAGCAGTTTTGGGGGGCAAGAGACCCAGTACTTC. This encodes CASSFGGQETQYF.

This chain links TRBV9 with TRBJ1-2; no clear D. V was shortened by 4 bases and J by 2 bases, with 9 bases between the two germline ends. Germline V gene lookup returns CDR1 SGDLS and CDR2 YYNGEE. The CDR3 has 13 residues. This chain's CDR3 is CASSFGSNYGYTF. Here the CDR3 DNA reads TGTGCCAGCAGCTTCGGCAGCAACTATGGCTACACCTTC. The full variable domain, with the rest looked up from reference TRBV9 and TRBJ1-2, is DSGVTQTPKHLITATGQRVTLRCSPRSGDLSVYWYQQSLDQGLQFLIQYYNGEERAKGNILERFSAQQFPDLHSELNLSSLELGDSALYFCASSFGSNYGYTFGSGTRLTVV.

This clone occurred a few times. The V gene is TRBV19, the J gene TRBJ2-3; D gene ambiguous. CDR1 is LNHDA, CDR2 SQIVND, per germline (reference sequence). The CDR3 is 11 residues long. V lost 5 bases and J 4 bases, leaving 4 bases between the germline ends. CDR3 nucleotides: TGTGCCAGTAGTGCCTCAGATACGCAGTATTTT. Translation: CASSASDTQYF.

This chain links TRBV11-2 with TRBJ2-5, with D perhaps being TRBD1 or TRBD2 (5 bases each). The CDR3 loop spans 14 amino acids. V was pared by 2 bases and J by 5 bases, with 12 bases between. Germline CDR1 reads SGHAT; CDR2 reads FQNNGV. The CDR3 sequence is CASSLTQEEETQYF. The CDR3, as DNA: TGTGCCAGCAGCTTAACACAGGAGGAGGAGACCCAGTACTTC.

The rearrangement joins TRBV29-1 to TRBJ2-5; the D gene is possibly TRBD1 (5 bases). The DNA matches TRBJ2-7 better at its end, which makes the J call doubtful. The germline CDR1 and CDR2 sequences are SQVTM and ANQGSEA. The CDR3 covers 13 residues. The CDR3 reads CSVEDRVDYEQYF. For the CDR3, the DNA is TGCAGCGTTGAAGACAGGGTCGACTACGAGCAGTACTTC.

This sequence joins TRBV30 and TRBJ2-7; tentative D call: TRBD1 (5 bases). This CDR3 contains 14 residues. Germline loops: CDR1 GTSNPN, CDR2 SVGIG (reference sequence). Trimming stripped 2 bases from V and 2 bases from J, with 13 bases between. The CDR3 DNA reads TGTGCCTGGAGTTCAGGGTCGTCCCCCTACGAGCAGTACTTC. It is translated as CAWSSGSSPYEQYF.

This rearrangement joins TRBV19 to TRBJ2-2; TRBD1 might be the D (5 bases). The length of the CDR3 is 16 residues. V gave up 3 bases and J gave up 1 base, with 12 bases separating them. The germline V gene encodes CDR1 LNHDA and CDR2 SQIVND (reference sequence). CDR3 protein: CASSIWRQQNTGELFF. As DNA, the CDR3 is TGTGCCAGTAGTATCTGGAGACAGCAGAACACCGGGGAGCTGTTTTTT.

This clone was detected only a few times. This rearrangement joins TRBV19 to TRBJ1-5; D is possibly TRBD1 (5 bases). CDR1 is LNHDA, CDR2 SQIVND, per germline (reference sequence). The CDR3 extends over 15 amino acids. V lost 0 bases, J lost 4 bases, and 10 bases lay in between. The CDR3: CASSIEGAGNQPQHF. CDR3 nucleotide sequence: TGTGCCAGTAGTATAGAAGGGGCAGGAAATCAGCCCCAGCATTTT.

This chain uses TRBV13 with TRBJ2-7, with TRBD2 matching 11 bases. Germline lookup yields CDR1 PRHDT and CDR2 FYEKMQ (reference sequence). V was clipped by 4 bases and J by 3 bases; unmatched bases: 5. The CDR3 is 15 residues long. The CDR3 loop is CASSSLAGGIYEQYF. DNA of the CDR3: TGTGCCAGCAGCTCCTTAGCGGGGGGGATCTACGAGCAGTACTTC.

This rearrangement joins TRBV9 to TRBJ2-7; D gene unclear. Germline loops: CDR1 SGDLS, CDR2 YYNGEE. Deletions cut 4 bases from V and 1 base from J, with 9 bases between. The CDR3 spans 13 residues. CDR3 in DNA: TGTGCCAGCAGCCCGGGCCGATCCTACGAGCAGTACTTC. Protein product: CASSPGRSYEQYF.

The table lists this clone with a count of one. V is TRBV4-3 and J is TRBJ1-2, with D perhaps TRBD1 (5 bases). This CDR3 is 17 amino acids long. Trimming removed 4 bases at V and 4 bases at J, with 22 bases between. CDR1 is LGHNA, CDR2 YSLEER, per germline. The CDR3 nucleotides are TGCGCCAGCAGCCCTGAAGGGACCTTGACTTTCAGCTATGGCTACACCTTC. Protein sequence: CASSPEGTLTFSYGYTF.

In its sample, this clone was seen once. The chain couples TRBV10-3 to TRBJ1-1, with a weak D call TRBD1 (5 bases). CDR3 length equals 14 residues. V was clipped by 10 bases and J by 2 bases, with 17 bases between them. CDR1 ENHRY and CDR2 SYGVKD come from the germline V gene. Here the CDR3 DNA reads TGTGCCAGCCTGCCTAGAGGGGCTAACACTGAAGCTTTCTTT. Its translation: CASLPRGANTEAFF.

The chain is built from TRBV5-6 and TRBJ2-5; D is possibly TRBD1 or TRBD2 (6 bases each). V lost 4 bases and J lost 1, with 11 bases in between. CDR3 length: 14 residues. Germline values: CDR1 SGHDT, CDR2 YYEEEE. The CDR3: CASSQTGAQETQYF. CDR3 DNA: TGTGCCAGCAGCCAAACGGGGGCCCAAGAGACCCAGTACTTC.